This record looks at one T cell receptor beta chain sequence and its context. Its specificity is not known. Generated by immunoSEQ multiplex PCR, the TCRdb table keeps only in-frame clones and is missing some. The table includes about 3,500 clones, roughly 69% detected once. The sample belongs to a study of T cell therapy after organ transplantation. Time point here: 20-29 weeks after completion of therapy. Overall study results and limits: Concurrent antirejection and antiviral drugs remain unassessed confounders.

Looked up from germline, CDR1 is SEHNR and CDR2 is FQNEAQ (reference sequence). V was clipped by 1 base and J by 3 bases, with 5 bases between them. CDR3 length equals 13 residues. The chain joins TRBV7-9 to TRBJ2-3; D assignment may be TRBD1 or TRBD2 (5 bases each). This clonotype originated in a human patient who had received a solid organ transplant and had CMV disease. Some T cells may trace back to the graft donor. This material consisted of CD8+ T cells from blood, taken after autologous CMV-specific T cell therapy. CDR3 DNA sequence: TGTGCCAGCAGCTTAGGGGGGACAGATACGCAGTATTTT. Its protein is CASSLGGTDTQYF.